What follows are 18 T cell receptor beta chains derived from one specimen sequenced in a study of PD-L1 blockade in urothelial cancer. The data were produced by immunoSEQ multiplex PCR, yet TCRdb's version contains in-frame clones alone and is incomplete. Seen here are under 40,000 clones, 80% to 90% observed once, and the top ten hold around 1.8%. The sequencing here drew on PBMCs, taken around atezolizumab (anti-PD-L1) treatment. The receptors originated from a man between 60 and 75 years old with urothelial cancer.

The V call is TRBV19, the J call TRBJ1-1; TRBD1 agrees at 9 bases. This CDR3 has 17 residues. The V gene's germline CDR1 is LNHDA and CDR2 SQIVND (reference sequence). V shed 3 bases and J 5 bases; nucleotides not matched to a gene: 13. This CDR3 reads CASSILGTGRSYTEAFF. CDR3 nucleotide sequence: TGTGCCAGTAGTATTCTCGGGACAGGGAGGAGTTATACTGAAGCTTTCTTT.

The rearrangement joins TRBV29-1 to TRBJ1-2; 9 nucleotides match TRBD1. The CDR3 totals 12 residues. CDR1 is SQVTM, CDR2 ANQGSEA, per germline. The junction had 2 bases not matched to a gene; V was cut back by 6 bases and J by 3 bases. The CDR3 here is CSVRTGDYGYTF. CDR3 bases: TGCAGCGTCCGGACAGGGGACTATGGCTACACCTTC.

This chain joins TRBV4-3 and TRBJ1-3; no definite D call. The CDR3 length is 13 residues. The V end lost 0 bases, the J end lost 2 bases, and 2 bases lay between the germline ends. CDR1 is LGHNA, CDR2 YSLEER, per germline. The CDR3 region is CASSQDTGNTIYF. The CDR3 DNA follows: TGCGCCAGCAGCCAAGACACTGGAAACACCATATATTTT.

This clone was seen once. The chain recombines TRBV7-8 with TRBJ2-5; TRBD1 matches 7 bases. Germline CDR1 reads SGHVS; CDR2 reads FQNEAQ. With 3 bases clipped from V and 3 bases from J, the junction kept 4 bases outside the gene matches. This CDR3 is built from 14 residues. CDR3 bases: TGTGCCAGCAGCTTGGGCCAGGGGGAAGAGACCCAGTACTTC. Its translation is CASSLGQGEETQYF. Looking up the rest from reference TRBV7-8 and TRBJ2-5 gives the full variable domain: GAGVSQSPRYKVAKRGQDVALRCDPISGHVSLFWYQQALGQGPEFLTYFQNEAQLDKSGLPSDRFFAERPEGSVSTLKIQRTQQEDSAVYLCASSLGQGEETQYFGPGTRLLVL.

This chain joins TRBV15 and TRBJ2-7, with a tentative D call TRBD2 (6 bases). V was trimmed by 5 bases and J by 7 bases, leaving 12 bases between them. Germline CDR1 and CDR2: LNHNV and YYDKDF (reference sequence). CDR3 size: 12 residues. The CDR3, as DNA: TGTGCCACCAGCGGCTTTGGGGGGGAGCAGTACTTC. Residues: CATSGFGGEQYF.

The chain couples TRBV9 to TRBJ2-1, with 15 bases identical to TRBD2. This CDR3 region has 13 residues. The J segment lost 14 bases and the V segment lost 3 bases, leaving 3 bases of the junction unmatched. Per the germline V gene, CDR1 is SGDLS and CDR2 is YYNGEE. The CDR3 loop is CASSEGLAGGEFF. The CDR3 bases are TGTGCCAGCAGCGAAGGACTAGCGGGGGGGGAGTTCTTC.

The chain couples TRBV19 to TRBJ2-1; D remains unclear. The V and J ends lost 5 bases and 7 bases respectively, with 12 bases between them. CDR1 LNHDA and CDR2 SQIVND come from the germline V gene (reference sequence). This CDR3 comprises 13 residues. This chain's CDR3 is CASSSLPGNEQFF. CDR3 nucleotide sequence: TGTGCCAGTAGTTCCTTACCCGGGAATGAGCAGTTCTTC. The whole variable domain, filled in from reference TRBV19 and TRBJ2-1, reads DGGITQSPKYLFRKEGQNVTLSCEQNLNHDAMYWYRQDPGQGLRLIYYSQIVNDFQKGDIAEGYSVSREKKESFPLTVTSAQKNPTAFYLCASSSLPGNEQFFGPGTRLTVL.

This rearrangement joins TRBV30 to TRBJ2-3, with 7 bases aligning to TRBD1. The junction had 13 bases not matched to a gene; V was cut back by 7 bases and J by 6 bases. Germline values: CDR1 GTSNPN, CDR2 SVGIG (reference sequence). The CDR3 totals 14 residues. The CDR3 loop is CASTTTGPADTQYF. CDR3 in DNA: TGTGCCTCAACCACGACAGGGCCAGCGGATACGCAGTATTTT.

The rearrangement joins TRBV19 to TRBJ1-2; 9 positions match TRBD1. Trimming took 8 bases from V and 3 from J; bases not matched to a gene: 7. The germline V gene encodes CDR1 LNHDA and CDR2 SQIVND (reference sequence). This CDR3 comprises 14 residues. The CDR3: CASQKDRGDYGYTF. The CDR3 nucleotides are TGTGCCAGTCAAAAGGACAGGGGAGACTATGGCTACACCTTC.

The chain employs TRBV28 and TRBJ1-2; TRBD1 aligns across 7 bases. CDR1 and CDR2 (germline): MDHEN, SYDVKM. V dropped 5 bases and J dropped 5; count of bases not matched to a gene: 8. The CDR3 runs to 14 residues. The CDR3 DNA reads as TGTGCCAGCAGTCCGCTAGGGGGCGCGTATGGCTACACCTTC. Protein: CASSPLGGAYGYTF.

The rearrangement joins TRBV2 to TRBJ2-3, with 15 bases fitting TRBD2. V was clipped by 6 bases and J by 2 bases; unmatched bases: 3. Germline lookup yields CDR1 SNHLY and CDR2 FYNNEI. The CDR3 consists of 16 residues. The CDR3 here is CASSRTSGRATDTQYF. Here the CDR3 DNA reads TGTGCCAGCAGCAGGACTAGCGGGAGGGCCACAGATACGCAGTATTTT.

This chain links TRBV5-1 with TRBJ2-1, with 8 bases aligning to TRBD2. Germline CDR1 is SGHRS and CDR2 is YFSETQ. The CDR3 runs to 15 residues. The J segment lost 10 bases and the V segment lost 4 bases, leaving 13 bases of the junction unmatched. The CDR3 here is CASSQISSGREEQFF. In nucleotides, the CDR3 is TGCGCCAGCAGCCAAATTTCAAGCGGGAGAGAAGAGCAGTTCTTC.

This chain uses TRBV18 with TRBJ1-1; possible D gene TRBD1, 5 bases. This CDR3 spans 16 amino acids. From germline, CDR1 is KGHSH and CDR2 LQKENI. The germline V and J ends were trimmed by 1 base and 1 base, with 13 bases remaining between them. The CDR3 spells CASSPQGPLGNTEAFF. CDR3 DNA sequence: TGTGCCAGCTCACCACAGGGGCCCTTAGGGAACACTGAAGCTTTCTTT.

This chain joins TRBV5-1 and TRBJ2-7; 11 bases map to TRBD2. Germline lookup yields CDR1 SGHRS and CDR2 YFSETQ. With V trimmed by 4 bases and J by 4 bases, 10 bases remained unmatched. This CDR3 comprises 16 residues. The CDR3: CASSTTGGTSGYEQYF. DNA for the CDR3: TGCGCCAGCAGCACGACGGGCGGGACTAGCGGTTACGAGCAGTACTTC.

This rearrangement joins TRBV28 to TRBJ2-7; 10 bases fit TRBD1. Germline V lookup: CDR1 MDHEN, CDR2 SYDVKM. The CDR3 covers 14 residues. The junction had 5 bases not matched to a gene; V was cut back by 3 bases and J by 6 bases. The CDR3 nucleotides read TGTGCCAGCAGTTTTACGGGACAGGGGCTCGAGCAGTACTTC. Translation: CASSFTGQGLEQYF. Combining the CDR3 with reference TRBV28 and TRBJ2-7 gives the whole variable domain DVKVTQSSRYLVKRTGEKVFLECVQDMDHENMFWYRQDPGLGLRLIYFSYDVKMKEKGDIPEGYSVSREKKERFSLILESASTNQTSMYLCASSFTGQGLEQYFGPGTRLTVT.

The chain combines TRBV14 with TRBJ1-1; TRBD1 aligns across 11 bases. V lost 4 bases, J lost 2 bases, and 6 bases stayed unmatched. The CDR3 sequence is 16 residues long. CDR1 SGHDN and CDR2 FVKESK come from the germline V gene. In nucleotides, the CDR3 is TGTGCCAGCAGCCGAGGACAGGGGGCGATTAACACTGAAGCTTTCTTT. Translation gives CASSRGQGAINTEAFF.

The chain joins TRBV7-2 to TRBJ1-2; D possibly corresponds to TRBD1 (5 bases). This CDR3 region has 14 residues. Trimming left V 2 bases short and J 8 bases short, with 15 bases between. Germline lookup yields CDR1 SGHTA and CDR2 FQGNSA. The CDR3 reads CASSLFSGGTGYTF. The CDR3 region has the DNA TGTGCCAGCAGCTTATTCTCGGGGGGAACGGGCTACACCTTC.

The J gene is TRBJ1-2, the V gene TRBV6-5; 8 nucleotides line up with TRBD1. CDR1 MNHEY and CDR2 SVGAGI come from the germline V gene. Trimming at V came to 6 bases and at J to 4 bases, leaving 7 bases not matched to a gene. This CDR3 contains 14 residues. The CDR3 DNA reads TGTGCCAGCAGCTCGACAGGGGCGATCTATGGCTACACCTTC. Its translation is CASSSTGAIYGYTF.